These 30 T cell receptor beta chains share one sample of origin, sequenced in a study of blood T cell repertoires in COVID-19. Profiling relied on immunoSEQ multiplex PCR, and the TCRdb table lists in-frame clones only, not all of them. The table has approximately 200,000 clones, roughly 90% seen once. Material: PBMCs or T cells enriched from blood (not recorded which). These receptors originate from a young woman who had been exposed to COVID-19.

This clone appeared once. The chain has TRBV19 and TRBJ1-2, with D hard to call. Trimming removed 1 base at V and 1 base at J, with 7 bases between. CDR3 length equals 14 residues. The V gene's germline CDR1 is LNHDA and CDR2 SQIVND (reference sequence). The CDR3 nucleotides read TGTGCCAGTAGTATAGTGGCAGATAACTATGGCTACACCTTC. Translation gives CASSIVADNYGYTF.

The chain carries TRBV29-1 and TRBJ2-7; 11 positions match TRBD2. The germline CDR1 and CDR2 sequences are SQVTM and ANQGSEA. This CDR3 region has 18 residues. V gave up 2 bases and J gave up 5 bases; unmatched junction bases: 17. CDR3 sequence (DNA): TGCAGCGTTGAATCTCGGGGACTAGCGGAAATGGGTATTGACGAGCAGTACTTC. It encodes CSVESRGLAEMGIDEQYF.

The chain recombines TRBV7-2 with TRBJ2-7, with D perhaps TRBD2 (5 bases). This CDR3 comprises 15 residues. V lost 5 bases and J lost 3, with 17 bases in between. Germline-derived CDR1 and CDR2 are SGHTA and FQGNSA. CDR3 bases: TGTGCCAGCAGCCCGTCGTTCGGGGAAAGCTACGAGCAGTACTTC. This sequence encodes CASSPSFGESYEQYF.

The chain is built from TRBV2 and TRBJ1-5; D unresolved. CDR1 is SNHLY, CDR2 FYNNEI, per germline. The CDR3 runs to 15 residues. V was cut by 1 base and J by 9 bases, with 16 bases left in between. CDR3 bases: TGTGCCAGCAGTGAAGGGCGTTTTGCCCAGCGGCCCCAGCATTTT. Its translation is CASSEGRFAQRPQHF.

CDR3 nucleotide sequence: TGTGCCAGCAGCCAAATTAAGGGGCCCAAAGCCGAAGCTTTCTTT. Translating gives CASSQIKGPKAEAFF. V and J are TRBV16 and TRBJ1-1; a weak D match, TRBD1 (5 bases). CDR3 length: 15 amino acids. Germline CDR1 is KGHSY and CDR2 is FQNENV. V lost 2 bases to trimming and J lost 8 bases, with 18 bases between them.

V gene TRBV29-1 combines with J gene TRBJ2-3; no clear D. Germline V lookup: CDR1 SQVTM, CDR2 ANQGSEA. The germline V and J ends were trimmed by 4 bases and 1 base, with 12 bases remaining between them. This CDR3 has 14 residues. The DNA for the CDR3 is TGCAGCGTTGTCGGGTCGGTGGGCACAGATACGCAGTATTTT. This encodes CSVVGSVGTDTQYF.

V is TRBV5-1 and J is TRBJ2-2; TRBD2 matches 7 bases. There are 16 residues in the CDR3. Germline loops: CDR1 SGHRS, CDR2 YFSETQ. J lost 1 base, V lost 3 bases, and 6 bases had no gene match. CDR3 sequence: CASSSGSGRNTGELFF. Written as DNA, the CDR3 is TGCGCCAGCAGCTCTGGTAGCGGGCGGAACACCGGGGAGCTGTTTTTT.

This chain uses TRBV18 with TRBJ1-2, with D possibly matching TRBD1 (6 bases). The CDR3 has 13 amino acids. Trimming took off 2 bases at V and 5 bases at J, with 9 bases between the two ends. The germline gives CDR1 KGHSH, CDR2 LQKENI. DNA for the CDR3: TGTGCCAGCTCACCAGCACAGGGTTATGGCTACACCTTC. It yields the protein CASSPAQGYGYTF.

The gene calls are TRBV19 and TRBJ1-6, with TRBD1 matching 9 bases. The V and J ends lost 6 bases and 7 bases, in that order; junction bases with no gene match: 1. CDR3 size: 13 residues. Germline V gene data show CDR1 as LNHDA and CDR2 as SQIVND (reference sequence). This CDR3 is CASRDRGNSPLHF. DNA for the CDR3: TGTGCCAGTAGGGACAGGGGAAATTCACCCCTCCACTTT.

The gene calls are TRBV9 and TRBJ2-3; TRBD1 matches 7 bases. Germline loops: CDR1 SGDLS, CDR2 YYNGEE. CDR3 length: 14 amino acids. V lost 4 bases and J lost 8; bases outside the gene matches: 10. The CDR3 coding sequence is TGTGCCAGCAGCACCGGACAGGTTACGGGTACGCAGTATTTT. Amino acid sequence: CASSTGQVTGTQYF.

The chain is built from TRBV7-9 and TRBJ2-7; D may be TRBD1 (6 bases). Trimming pared 2 bases from V and 2 bases from J, leaving 13 bases between. Germline loops: CDR1 SEHNR, CDR2 FQNEAQ (reference sequence). There are 15 residues in the CDR3. The CDR3: CASSLTQDRPYEQYF. CDR3 DNA sequence: TGTGCCAGCAGCTTAACCCAGGACAGACCCTACGAGCAGTACTTC.

The J gene is TRBJ2-5, the V gene TRBV3-1 (or the pseudogene TRBV3-2); 8 bases are a match to TRBD1. Losses at the gene ends were 3 bases for V and 3 bases for J; bases not matched to a gene: 12. CDR1 is LGHDT and CDR2 is YNNKEL in the germline V gene (reference sequence). This CDR3 has 17 amino acids. The CDR3 loop reads CASSQRGDRGGEETQYF. In DNA, the CDR3 is TGTGCCAGCAGCCAGAGGGGAGACAGGGGCGGTGAAGAGACCCAGTACTTC.

J is TRBJ1-5 and V is TRBV2; D ambiguous. The V gene lost 4 bases and the J gene lost 5 bases, with 6 bases spanning the gap. The germline V gene encodes CDR1 SNHLY and CDR2 FYNNEI. The CDR3 runs 12 residues. This chain's CDR3 is CASSGPDQPQHF. The CDR3 region has the DNA TGTGCCAGCAGTGGTCCTGATCAGCCCCAGCATTTT.

The gene calls are TRBV6-5 and TRBJ2-3, with D possibly being TRBD2 (6 bases). Germline CDR1 is MNHEY and CDR2 is SVGAGI. Trimming shortened V by 6 bases and J by 7 bases, and 11 bases separated the two germline ends. CDR3 length equals 12 residues. CDR3 sequence reads: CASRGDSYTQYF. In nucleotides, the CDR3 is TGTGCCAGCAGGGGGGACTCTTATACGCAGTATTTT.

This chain links TRBV29-1 with TRBJ2-2; TRBD1 matches at 11 bases. V dropped 1 base and J dropped 4; count of bases not matched to a gene: 2. Germline V gene lookup returns CDR1 SQVTM and CDR2 ANQGSEA. The CDR3 runs 15 residues. The CDR3 DNA follows: TGCAGCGTTGAAGTCGGGACAGGGGGCACCGGGGAGCTGTTTTTT. Translation: CSVEVGTGGTGELFF.

In DNA, the CDR3 is TGTGCCAGCAGCCGACCGGGACAGGGGGTCACTGAAGCTTTCTTT. This codes for CASSRPGQGVTEAFF. The chain recombines TRBV27 with TRBJ1-1, with 11 bases matching TRBD1. Germline assignment: CDR1 MNHEY and CDR2 SMNVEV (reference sequence). The CDR3 has 15 amino acids. V shed 6 bases and J 4 bases; nucleotides not matched to a gene: 7.

The CDR3 bases are TGTGCCAGCAGCTTATCAGGGGGCCTTTCCTACGAGCAGTACTTC. The encoded protein is CASSLSGGLSYEQYF. The gene calls are TRBV7-2 and TRBJ2-7; 8 bases are a match to TRBD1. Germline values: CDR1 SGHTA, CDR2 FQGNSA. CDR3 length equals 15 residues. V gave up 2 bases and J gave up 1 base; unmatched junction bases: 4.

This chain connects TRBV12-5 to TRBJ2-2, with TRBD1 matching 7 bases. Germline loops: CDR1 LGHNT, CDR2 FRNRAP. The CDR3 sequence is 14 residues long. The J segment lost 7 bases and the V segment lost 0 bases, leaving 2 bases of the junction unmatched. CDR3 DNA sequence: TGTGCTAGTGGTTTGGTAGGGGGCATCGGGGAGCTGTTTTTT. Residues: CASGLVGGIGELFF.

V and J are TRBV25-1 and TRBJ1-4, with 10 bases lining up with TRBD1. From germline, CDR1 is MGHDK and CDR2 SYGVNS. After removal of 8 bases from V and 8 bases from J, the junction contained 5 bases not matched to a gene. This CDR3 contains 13 residues. The chain's CDR3 is CASQGQGGEKLFF. CDR3 nucleotides: TGTGCCAGCCAAGGACAGGGGGGAGAAAAACTGTTTTTT.

This chain uses TRBV30 with TRBJ2-6, with a tentative D call TRBD1 (5 bases). The CDR3 has 12 residues. CDR1 is GTSNPN and CDR2 is SVGIG in the germline V gene (reference sequence). The CDR3 coding sequence is TGTGCACAGGACTCTGGGGCCAACGTCCTGACTTTC. This encodes CAQDSGANVLTF.

J is TRBJ2-5 and V is TRBV5-1; TRBD2 might be the D (7 bases). The germline V gene encodes CDR1 SGHRS and CDR2 YFSETQ. The V gene lost 0 bases and the J gene lost 5 bases, with 17 bases spanning the gap. The CDR3 spans 16 residues. The CDR3: CASSLAGGAGIETQYF. The CDR3 region has the DNA TGCGCCAGCAGCTTGGCGGGGGGCGCGGGTATTGAGACCCAGTACTTC.

J is TRBJ1-4 and V is TRBV6-1; D ambiguous. CDR3 size: 16 residues. The ends were cut back, 4 bases at V and 10 bases at J, with 22 bases in the middle. CDR1 is MNHNS, CDR2 SASEGT, per germline. The CDR3 region is CASSVEYRAPGGKLFF. The DNA of the CDR3 is TGTGCCAGCAGTGTAGAGTACCGAGCCCCGGGAGGAAAACTGTTTTTT.

The rearrangement joins TRBV7-2 to TRBJ1-5; 12 bases map to TRBD1. The CDR3 is 15 amino acids. J lost 7 bases, V lost 5 bases, and 6 bases had no gene match. Per the germline V gene, CDR1 is SGHTA and CDR2 is FQGNSA. This CDR3 is CASSQGQGAWQPQHF. As DNA, the CDR3 is TGTGCCAGCAGCCAGGGACAGGGGGCATGGCAGCCCCAGCATTTT.

The rearrangement links TRBV7-6 to TRBJ2-7; maybe TRBD1 (6 bases). The germline V gene encodes CDR1 SGHVS and CDR2 FNYEAQ. Trimming removed 5 bases from V and 6 bases from J, with 14 bases in between. CDR3 length equals 13 residues. CDR3 coding DNA: TGTGCCAGCAGCGAAGGACAGACGAGCGAGCAGTACTTC. It is translated as CASSEGQTSEQYF.

CDR3 amino acids: CASAGNPPDTQYF. In DNA form, the CDR3 reads TGCGCCAGCGCGGGGAATCCGCCAGATACGCAGTATTTT. The chain uses TRBV5-1 and TRBJ2-3; possible D gene TRBD2, 6 bases. This CDR3 has 13 residues. Deletions cut 7 bases from V and 4 bases from J, with 13 bases between. CDR1 and CDR2 (germline): SGHRS, YFSETQ.

The V call is TRBV19, the J call TRBJ1-1; 7 nucleotides match TRBD1. The CDR3 loop spans 15 amino acids. Trimming at V came to 3 bases and at J to 0 bases, leaving 4 bases not matched to a gene. The germline gives CDR1 LNHDA, CDR2 SQIVND (reference sequence). The CDR3 nucleotides read TGTGCCAGTAGTATTCTGGACAGGATGAACACTGAAGCTTTCTTT. Its protein is CASSILDRMNTEAFF.

The rearrangement uses TRBV27 and TRBJ2-2; D might be TRBD2 (6 bases). Germline CDR1 MNHEY, CDR2 SMNVEV (reference sequence). The CDR3 is 13 amino acids. The germline V and J ends were trimmed by 5 bases and 6 bases, with 10 bases remaining between them. The DNA of the CDR3 is TGTGCCAGCAGTCCTAGCGTGCCCGGGGAGCTGTTTTTT. Translated, it gives CASSPSVPGELFF.

The chain uses TRBV10-3 and TRBJ1-1; 7 positions match TRBD1. V gave up 4 bases and J gave up 1 base; unmatched junction bases: 6. The length of the CDR3 is 15 residues. In germline, CDR1 is ENHRY, CDR2 SYGVKD. CDR3 in DNA: TGTGCCATCAGTGGTAGCGACAGGGAGAACACTGAAGCTTTCTTT. Protein: CAISGSDRENTEAFF.

The chain couples TRBV21-1 to TRBJ1-5; the tabulated D call, TRBD1, remains unverified against the DNA. TRBV21-1 is a listed pseudogene. The CDR3 sequence is 14 residues long. In DNA form, the CDR3 reads TGTGCCAGCAGCAAAAATGAAGGGGCTCAGCCCCAGCATTTT. Amino acids: CASSKNEGAQPQHF.

This rearrangement joins TRBV11-2 to TRBJ1-1, with D uncertain. There are 13 residues in the CDR3. In germline, CDR1 is SGHAT, CDR2 FQNNGV. V lost 5 bases to trimming and J lost 5 bases, with 12 bases between them. The CDR3 DNA is TGTGCCAGCAGCCTCTTTGGAGGAACTGAAGCTTTCTTT. Translation: CASSLFGGTEAFF.